A single sample gave rise to the 8 T cell receptor beta chains below, sequenced in a study of CD8 T cells in Susac syndrome. The RNA, about 0.45 to 1 ug, was put through reverse transcription using random hexamers. TCRdb re-called the immunoSEQ multiplex PCR reads through MiXCR, storing one row per CDR3 protein. The sample consists of under 200,000 distinct CDR3 sequences, approximately 96% of them appearing once. The sequencing sample was made of CD8+ T cells from PBMCs. These receptors all stem from a human donor with multiple sclerosis.

The table lists this clonotype with a few counts. The gene calls are TRBV27 and TRBJ1-1, with unresolved D. Per the germline V gene, CDR1 is MNHEY and CDR2 is SMNVEV (reference sequence). The CDR3 has 13 residues. V lost 2 bases, J lost 0 bases, and 4 bases lay in between. CDR3 sequence (DNA): TGTGCCAGCAGTTTACAGGTGAACACTGAAGCTTTCTTT. Amino acid sequence: CASSLQVNTEAFF.

This chain connects TRBV29-1 to TRBJ1-2; perhaps TRBD1 as D (6 bases). CDR3 length equals 15 residues. V shed 6 bases and J shed 4 bases, with 21 bases lying between them. In germline, CDR1 is SQVTM, CDR2 ANQGSEA. DNA for the CDR3: TGCAGCGTCGTCGAAACAGGGAATCCTATCTATGGCTACACCTTC. Protein: CSVVETGNPIYGYTF.

V is TRBV27 and J is TRBJ2-6; D ambiguous. Trimming cost V 6 bases and J 0 bases, with 9 bases left between them. CDR1 is MNHEY and CDR2 is SMNVEV in the germline V gene (reference sequence). The CDR3 extends over 15 amino acids. CDR3 bases: TGTGCCAGCAGGTCCCTCAGCTCTGGGGCCAACGTCCTGACTTTC. Encoded protein: CASRSLSSGANVLTF.

This sequence joins TRBV24-1 and TRBJ2-3; possible D gene TRBD1, 6 bases. CDR1 KGHDR and CDR2 SFDVKD come from the germline V gene. The CDR3 loop spans 13 amino acids. The V end lost 2 bases, the J end lost 6 bases, and 8 bases lay between the germline ends. The CDR3 spells CATSDYRADTQYF. CDR3 DNA sequence: TGTGCCACCAGTGATTACAGGGCGGATACGCAGTATTTT.

The rearrangement links TRBV5-1 to TRBJ1-2, with 7 bases identical to TRBD1. CDR1 is SGHRS, CDR2 YFSETQ, per germline. This CDR3 region has 13 residues. The V and J ends lost 0 bases and 8 bases, in that order; junction bases with no gene match: 4. The CDR3 DNA follows: TGCGCCAGCAGCTTGGGGGACAGCTGGGGCTACACCTTC. Its protein product is CASSLGDSWGYTF.

Only one count was recorded for this clonotype. The CDR3 DNA reads as TGTGCCAGCAGTGAAACGGGAGGAGCAGAGACCCAGTACTTC. It translates to CASSETGGAETQYF. This chain links TRBV25-1 with TRBJ2-5; 7 bases are a match to TRBD2. In germline, CDR1 is MGHDK, CDR2 SYGVNS. The junction had 4 bases not matched to a gene; V was cut back by 2 bases and J by 4 bases. The CDR3 covers 14 residues.

The rearrangement links TRBV14 to TRBJ1-2; no reliable D call. The CDR3 runs 14 residues. V was clipped by 0 bases and J by 6 bases, with 11 bases between them. Germline V lookup: CDR1 SGHDN, CDR2 FVKESK. CDR3 protein: CASSQDIPIDGYTF. CDR3 DNA sequence: TGTGCCAGCAGCCAAGATATTCCCATCGATGGCTACACCTTC. Full variable domain (remainder filled in from reference TRBV14 and TRBJ1-2): EAGVTQFPSHSVIEKGQTVTLRCDPISGHDNLYWYRRVMGKEIKFLLHFVKESKQDESGMPNNRFLAERTGGTYSTLKVQPAELEDSGVYFCASSQDIPIDGYTFGSGTRLTVV.

This clonotype is a singleton in its sample. V usage is TRBV29-1 and J usage is TRBJ1-1; TRBD1 is a possible D gene (5 bases). CDR3 length: 12 residues. Deletions cut 7 bases from V and 6 bases from J, with 15 bases between. The germline gives CDR1 SQVTM, CDR2 ANQGSEA. The chain's CDR3 is CSDTTTVAEAFF. DNA of the CDR3: TGCAGCGACACCACGACAGTGGCTGAAGCTTTCTTT.